Given below is one T cell receptor (beta chain) in context. Its target is not known. The unexposed donors gave CD4+ T cells in about 2011-2019, prior to COVID-19. CD4+ T cells were isolated from the cells after less than 13 days of culture. Unexposed-donor CD4+ T cells were probed with SARS-CoV-2 S/N and four cold-coronavirus spikes, cells permitting. Cultures held a few million PBMCs per well with 8.5 to 10 IU/ml IL-2. The V and J ends lost 1 base and 5 bases, in that order; junction bases with no gene match: 11. Looked up from germline, CDR1 is SGHRS and CDR2 is YFSETQ. This CDR3 region has 16 residues. These data originate in a study of CD4 T cells in relation to SARS-CoV-2 and coronaviruses. Study observations and caveats: Monoreactive clones expanded significantly more to SARS-CoV-2 than crossreactive clones did.

Sequencing was performed with immunoSEQ multiplex PCR; in TCRdb, only in-frame clones are kept and a portion is missing. This table has fewer than 20,000 clones, about 77% appearing once. Sequencing was carried out using CD4+ T cells from PBMCs, cultured in vitro. The sequence was obtained from a human donor in good health. This rearrangement joins TRBV5-1 to TRBJ2-7; 8 bases fit TRBD2. In nucleotides, the CDR3 is TGCGCCAGCAGCTTGTTTGGGGGGACTAGTTTAGACGAGCAGTACTTC. Translating it yields CASSLFGGTSLDEQYF.